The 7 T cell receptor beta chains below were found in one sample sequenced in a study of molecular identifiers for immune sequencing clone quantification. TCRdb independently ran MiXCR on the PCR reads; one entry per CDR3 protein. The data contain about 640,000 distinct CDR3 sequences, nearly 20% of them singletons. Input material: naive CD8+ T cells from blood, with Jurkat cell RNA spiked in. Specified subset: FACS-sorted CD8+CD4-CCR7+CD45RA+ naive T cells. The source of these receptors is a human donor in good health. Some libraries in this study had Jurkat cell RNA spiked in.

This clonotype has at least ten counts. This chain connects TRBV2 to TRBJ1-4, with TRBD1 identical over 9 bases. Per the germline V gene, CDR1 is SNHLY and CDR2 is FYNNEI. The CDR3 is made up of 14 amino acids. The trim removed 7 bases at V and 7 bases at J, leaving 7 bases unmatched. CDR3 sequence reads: CASTPDRGGEKLFF. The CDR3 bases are TGTGCCAGCACCCCGGACAGGGGAGGTGAAAAACTGTTTTTT.

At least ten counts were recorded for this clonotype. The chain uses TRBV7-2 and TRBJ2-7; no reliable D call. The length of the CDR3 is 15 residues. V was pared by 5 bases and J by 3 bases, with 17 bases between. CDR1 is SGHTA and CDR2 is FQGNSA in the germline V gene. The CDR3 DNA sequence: TGTGCCAGCAGCCTCGGGCTGGCCTCCTACTACGAGCAGTACTTC. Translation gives CASSLGLASYYEQYF. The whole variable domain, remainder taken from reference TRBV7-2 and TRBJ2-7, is GAGVSQSPSNKVTEKGKDVELRCDPISGHTALYWYRQSLGQGLEFLIYFQGNSAPDKSGLPSDRFSAERTGGSVSTLTIQRTQQEDSAVYLCASSLGLASYYEQYFGPGTRLTVT.

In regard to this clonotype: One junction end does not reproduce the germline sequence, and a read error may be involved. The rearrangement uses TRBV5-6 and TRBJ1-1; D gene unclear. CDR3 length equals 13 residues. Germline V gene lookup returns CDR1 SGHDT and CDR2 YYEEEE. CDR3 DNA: TGTGCCAGCGGCTTATGGCGGAACACTGAAGCTTTCTTT. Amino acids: CASGLWRNTEAFF.

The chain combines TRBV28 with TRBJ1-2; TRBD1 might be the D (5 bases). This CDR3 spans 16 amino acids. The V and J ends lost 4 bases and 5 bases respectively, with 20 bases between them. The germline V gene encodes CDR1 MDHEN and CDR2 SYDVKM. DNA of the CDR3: TGTGCCAGCAGTTCTAGCCGGGACCATACGATTTATGGCTACACCTTC. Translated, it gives CASSSSRDHTIYGYTF.

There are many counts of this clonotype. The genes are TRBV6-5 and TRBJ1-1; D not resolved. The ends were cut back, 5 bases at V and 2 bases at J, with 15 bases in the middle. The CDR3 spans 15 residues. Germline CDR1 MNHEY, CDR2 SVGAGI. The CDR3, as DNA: TGTGCCAGCAGTCACCGGGATAACCCAAACACTGAAGCTTTCTTT. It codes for CASSHRDNPNTEAFF.

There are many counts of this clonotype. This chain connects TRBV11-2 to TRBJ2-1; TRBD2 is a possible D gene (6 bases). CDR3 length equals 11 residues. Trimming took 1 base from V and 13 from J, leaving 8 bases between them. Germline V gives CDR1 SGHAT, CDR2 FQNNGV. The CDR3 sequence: CASSLAGVQFF. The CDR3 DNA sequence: TGTGCCAGCAGCTTAGCGGGAGTCCAGTTCTTC.

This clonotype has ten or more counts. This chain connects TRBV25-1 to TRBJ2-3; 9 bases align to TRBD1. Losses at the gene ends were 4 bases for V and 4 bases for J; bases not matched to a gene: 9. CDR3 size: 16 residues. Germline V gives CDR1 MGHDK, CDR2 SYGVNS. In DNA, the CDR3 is TGTGCCAGCAGTGGCCCGACAGGGGGAATAGCAGATACGCAGTATTTT. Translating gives CASSGPTGGIADTQYF.